This TCR beta chain was observed in a study of early T cells in non-severe SARS-CoV-2 infection. Study context: Chains from this unsorted whole-blood bulk RNA could not be paired.

CDR1 is DFQATT and CDR2 is SNEGSKA in the germline V gene (reference sequence). V was pared by 1 base and J by 6 bases, with 9 bases of the junction left unmatched. This CDR3 has 15 residues. Individual cDNA molecules carried attached unique molecular identifiers. TCRdb reanalysed the 5' RACE reads using MiXCR and keeps one entry per CDR3 protein. Altogether around 21,000 distinct CDR3 sequences are present, about 4% being singletons, with the ten largest covering about 1.6%. This clonotype was detected ten times or more. Sequenced sample: whole blood. The clonotype comes from an adult who was a healthcare worker with PCR-confirmed SARS-CoV-2 infection or an uninfected control (not recorded which). The chain couples TRBV20-1 to TRBJ2-3; 8 bases fit TRBD2. The CDR3 bases are TGCAGTGCTAGAGTCCCGGGGGGGGCCGGGGATACGCAGTATTTT. This translates into CSARVPGGAGDTQYF.